This T cell receptor beta chain was retrieved from a study of T cell responses to AZD1222 COVID-19 vaccine. Germline CDR1 is MNHEY and CDR2 is SMNVEV (reference sequence). This CDR3 contains 13 residues. V lost 6 bases and J lost 3, with 9 bases in between. Sequencing was performed with immunoSEQ multiplex PCR; in TCRdb, only in-frame clones are kept and a portion is missing. The data show just over 150,000 clones, with less than 95% seen just once and over 1.5% held by the top ten. The rearrangement uses TRBV27 and TRBJ2-1; possibly TRBD2 for D (5 bases). The material was peripheral blood, obtained on day 0 of AZD1222 vaccination. This receptor was identified in an adult in good health. CDR3 DNA: TGTGCCAGCAGCTGGACTGGCTACAATGAGCAGTTCTTC. Translating gives CASSWTGYNEQFF.